This T cell receptor beta chain was retrieved from a study of T-cell reconstitution after alpha-beta-depleted transplantation in children. Whole-study results and caveats: At day 60, the high TCRbeta diversity found in some patients originated from recipient T cells and thymic progenitors that had survived. The study reportedly traced alpha-beta T cells about two months after transplant to several hundred expanded graft clones. A year post-transplant, T-cell counts and diversity derived mostly from newly produced T cells.

During its preparation, the TCRbeta library received unique molecular identifiers. In TCRdb, the PCR reads were re-called with MiXCR into one record per CDR3 protein. The sample contains 300,000 or so distinct CDR3 sequences, around 25% of which appear only once. On this clonotype: The antigen remains unidentified.

Germline CDR1 reads SGHRS; CDR2 reads YFSETQ. This CDR3 is built from 14 residues. The V gene lost 2 bases and the J gene lost 3 bases, with 11 bases spanning the gap. The sample was PBMCs, mostly from graft donor cells, taken 180 days after TCRalphabeta/CD19-depleted stem cell transplant. The chain joins TRBV5-1 to TRBJ2-5; D perhaps matches TRBD2 (6 bases). This TCR came from a male patient between 5 and 17 years old who had a stem cell transplant for acute lymphoblastic leukemia, so the T cells may come from the graft donor. CDR3 amino acids: CASSFAGWEETQYF. The CDR3, as DNA: TGCGCCAGCAGCTTCGCGGGATGGGAAGAGACCCAGTACTTC.